This T cell receptor beta chain was captured in a study of human T cells and chemical hapten exposure (dated by TCRdb to 2020 to 2023). The study in broad terms: For sensitization, 2% DPC in acetone was applied to an approximately 2 cm by approximately 2 cm area of upper inner arm skin. Alopecia areata with under or over 50% scalp involvement, alopecia totalis and alopecia universalis were represented in the patient cohort, which was mostly female. Some 29 alopecia patients gave blood for TCR sequencing at one to four time points (pre-sensitization, 2, 6 and 24 weeks). The libraries were sequenced as a pool, and the TCR yield per sample differed mostly because of small variations in library volumes within the pool. The study tracked peripheral blood TCR repertoire changes in vivo during primary and secondary sensitization to the hapten diphenylcyclopropenone (DPC) in alopecia patients. Patch tests used Finn chambers with 0.01% DPC on the upper back, scored after 6 days by International Contact Dermatitis Research Group standards. Blood samples were taken from patients before sensitization (week 0) and at 2, 6 and about 24 weeks after DPC sensitization. Throughout the study period of around 25 weeks, patients also received therapeutic DPC doses to the scalp every week. Overall study outcomes, separate from this receptor: Significantly more large CDR3 similarity clusters were formed by expanded TCRs than by pre-sensitization or healthy control sets, consistent with antigen-driven responses. Patch test score was positively correlated with the number of PT1 expanded TCRs, with significance at thresholds 8, 16 and 32 but not at 4. Repeated subsampling changed both the strength of the expansion versus patch-test correlation and the threshold at which that correlation became significant. The number of TCRs above 1 in 1000 frequency did not change with DPC sensitization; there was no evidence of global repertoire structure alterations. Because all patients had alopecia, a presumed autoimmune disease, the immune response of the patients might differ from that of healthy individuals.

The CDR3 measures 16 amino acids from cysteine to phenylalanine. Only the CDR3 region is kept as DNA, spanning 48 bases read in frame from base 1. V loses 5 bases at its end and J loses 0 bases; junction bases beyond the gene matches: 8. Looking up the germline V gene yields CDR1 SGHTA and CDR2 FQGTGA. This clonotype was recorded a few times. Its recognized antigen is unknown. One base away there is no much larger clone; base qualities are not given. Library preparation was by RACE. TCRdb records NextSeq 500 as the sequencer. Library preparation attached unique molecular identifiers to individual cDNA molecules for quantitative, reproducible TCR counting. From each blood RNA sample, both TCR alpha and TCR beta chains were sequenced. The original methods were these. A median of roughly 98,000 TCRs per sample was observed, with a range of roughly 23,224 to 750,000. V, J and CDR3 annotation of the TCR reads was carried out using the Decombinator software suite. Every sample was subsampled to the same number of TCRs (28,000) for the PS versus PT1 abundance plots. Expanded TCRs were defined as absent before sensitization and observed at least eight times at the 2-week time point. TCRdb took the public reads, trimmed them with fastp at Q25, ran MiXCR for clone calling and kept in-frame beta chains. One record per CDR3 amino acid sequence lists the most common genes and DNA. These V and J calls rely on TCRdb rather than the paper's analysis. This sample is represented by 75,000 to 95,000 distinct CDR3 sequences; over 9.5% of them were singletons. The biggest ten clones account for 3% to 4% of the sample.

The sample's time point, from its label and the paper: patch test 1, 2 weeks after DPC sensitization. The treatment or condition label for this specimen denotes: therapeutic diphenylcyclopropenone sensitization with weekly scalp DPC. At each patch-test visit, blood was drawn before the patch test was applied. Patients were considered eligible if aged 18 to 70, diagnosed with alopecia and deemed suitable for DPC therapy, and patients were excluded if pregnant. Total RNA was extracted from unfractionated whole blood that had been collected in Tempus Blood RNA tubes. The sequencing used whole blood, collected in connection with sensitization to the hapten diphenylcyclopropenone (DPC). This clonotype was obtained from a woman aged 60-75 years with alopecia areata. Some clones in this sample may be carry-over from other donors' samples. This chain is built from TRBV7-3 and TRBJ2-3, with TRBD1 matching 7 junction bases. The CDR3 corresponds to CASSRQGTTSTDTQYF. Here is the DNA: TGTGCCAGCAGCCGACAGGGAACCACTAGCACAGATACGCAGTATTTT.